These T cell receptor beta chains were read from a single sample in a study of radiation and T cells in renal cell carcinoma. Measured with immunoSEQ multiplex PCR; TCRdb has only the in-frame clones, and not every one. Of 100,000 to 150,000 clones in the sample, about 81% were seen once. Sequenced material: blood, taken from a patient whose treatment included radiotherapy and nephrectomy. These receptor sequences come from a man aged 50 to 59 with renal cell carcinoma. The CDR3 runs from the conserved cysteine through the conserved F or W. A D gene is named only where the DNA matches it firmly. Expanded clones get a size class; other rows say once, few or many, or leave the size out.

j_call clone_size v_call d_call cdr3_aa cdr3_nt
TRBJ1-1 few TRBV19 TRBD1 CASSIPGRTGENTEAFF TGTGCCAGTAGTATCCCCGGCCGGACAGGGGAGAACACTGAAGCTTTCTTT
TRBJ1-5 few TRBV5-3 NA CARSFQDYSNQPQHF TGTGCCAGAAGCTTTCAAGACTATAGCAATCAGCCCCAGCATTTT
TRBJ2-3 NA TRBV6-5 TRBD2 CASSYTGEGWTDTQYF TGTGCCAGCAGTTACACGGGGGAGGGGTGGACAGATACGCAGTATTTT
TRBJ2-2 NA TRBV7-8 TRBD1 CASSLAYRGTGELFF TGTGCCAGCAGCTTAGCTTACAGGGGGACCGGGGAGCTGTTTTTT
TRBJ2-5 NA TRBV15 TRBD2 CATSRETSGSGEETQYF TGTGCCACCAGCAGAGAAACTAGCGGGAGTGGTGAGGAGACCCAGTACTTC
TRBJ2-2 NA TRBV19 NA CASNHLQRTTGELFF TGTGCCAGTAACCACCTCCAGCGGACTACCGGGGAGCTGTTTTTT
TRBJ2-1 NA TRBV4-3 NA CASSQTRKSEQFF TGCGCCAGCAGCCAAACCAGAAAGAGTGAGCAGTTCTTC
TRBJ2-1 NA TRBV7-2 TRBD2 CASSRGTTSYNEQFF TGTGCCAGCAGCCGTGGGACTACATCCTACAATGAGCAGTTCTTC
TRBJ1-2 NA TRBV5-3 TRBD1 CARSQDRVHGYTF TGTGCCAGAAGCCAGGACAGGGTCCACGGCTACACCTTC
TRBJ1-4 NA TRBV6-5 TRBD1 CASRPLTGVIEKLFF TGTGCCAGCAGACCCCTGACAGGGGTAATTGAAAAACTGTTTTTT
TRBJ1-4 NA TRBV25-1 NA CASSEYPDPNEKLFF TGTGCCAGCAGTGAATATCCGGATCCTAATGAAAAACTGTTTTTT
TRBJ1-1 NA TRBV6-1 TRBD1 CASTKGGSMNTEAFF TGTGCCAGCACCAAAGGGGGCAGCATGAACACTGAAGCTTTCTTT
TRBJ2-3 NA TRBV4-1 TRBD1 CASSQEIQGATDTQYF TGCGCCAGCAGCCAAGAAATCCAGGGGGCGACAGATACGCAGTATTTT
TRBJ2-3 NA TRBV28 TRBD2 CASSLPASGSGDTQYF TGTGCCAGCAGTCTCCCCGCTAGCGGGAGCGGGGATACGCAGTATTTT
TRBJ2-5 NA TRBV7-8 TRBD1 CASSFSGTAEETQYF TGTGCCAGCAGCTTTTCCGGGACAGCGGAAGAGACCCAGTACTTC
TRBJ2-5 NA TRBV7-6 NA CASSFEGETQYF TGTGCCAGCAGCTTTGAGGGGGAGACCCAGTACTTC
TRBJ2-5 NA TRBV10-1 TRBD1 CASSAGQGGETQYF TGCGCCAGCAGCGCGGGACAGGGAGGAGAGACCCAGTACTTC
TRBJ2-2 NA TRBV19 NA CASSRLAGELFF TGTGCCAGTTCCCGACTAGCCGGGGAGCTGTTTTTT
TRBJ2-7 NA TRBV28 NA CRAANSYEQYF TGTCGGGCGGCCAACTCCTACGAGCAGTACTTC
TRBJ2-7 NA TRBV9 TRBD2 CASSVGREGPYEQYF TGTGCCAGCAGCGTGGGCAGGGAGGGCCCCTACGAGCAGTACTTC
TRBJ2-3 once TRBV9 TRBD2 CASSPGGGPDTQYF TGTGCCAGCAGCCCCGGGGGGGGCCCAGATACGCAGTATTTT
TRBJ2-5 NA TRBV6-1 NA CASSELETITRTQYF TGTGCCAGCAGTGAACTCGAGACTATCACTAGGACCCAGTACTTC
TRBJ1-2 NA TRBV6-1 TRBD1 CASTPDRAANYGYTF TGTGCCAGCACCCCGGACAGGGCAGCTAACTATGGCTACACCTTC
TRBJ2-3 NA TRBV5-1 NA CASSSGTVGDTQYF TGCGCCAGCAGCTCCGGGACCGTGGGAGATACGCAGTATTTT
TRBJ2-1 NA TRBV11-2 TRBD2 CASSDRGTSGSYNEQFF TGTGCCAGCAGCGATAGAGGGACTAGCGGGTCCTACAATGAGCAGTTCTTC
TRBJ2-1 NA TRBV5-5 TRBD2 CASSLVRELNEQFF TGTGCCAGCAGCTTGGTGCGGGAGCTCAATGAGCAGTTCTTC
TRBJ1-5 NA TRBV4-2 NA CASSQDFNSNQPQHF TGTGCCAGCAGCCAAGATTTCAATAGCAATCAGCCCCAGCATTTT
TRBJ1-1 once TRBV6-1 NA CASRKQMTAYEAFF TGTGCCAGCAGGAAGCAGATGACGGCATATGAAGCTTTCTTT
TRBJ2-2 few TRBV5-4 TRBD1 CASRPGDRGHGELFF TGTGCCAGCCGCCCCGGGGACAGGGGGCACGGGGAGCTGTTTTTT
TRBJ2-1 once TRBV5-1 NA CASSFRYGNNEQFF TGCGCCAGCAGCTTTCGCTATGGAAACAATGAGCAGTTCTTC
TRBJ1-2 NA TRBV10-3 NA CAISEPTVGYGYTF TGTGCCATCAGTGAGCCCACCGTCGGCTATGGCTACACCTTC
TRBJ2-7 few TRBV29-1 NA CSVGTQTYEQYF TGCAGCGTAGGGACCCAGACCTACGAGCAGTACTTC
TRBJ1-2 many TRBV2 NA CASVLTLGPSPTF TGTGCCAGCGTACTAACCCTGGGTCCGAGCCCCACCTTC